This TCR beta chain was sequenced in a study of T cells in women clearing cervical HPV infection. For the study at large: Case blood drawn at lesion detection; control blood after infection cleared.

The table came from immunoSEQ multiplex PCR; TCRdb's copy has only in-frame clones and leaves some out. The repertoire shows around 19,000 clones; the top ten hold around 16%. The V gene's germline CDR1 is LGHNA and CDR2 YNFKEQ. This CDR3 comprises 18 residues. Regarding this clone: The junction does not match germline at one end; this may be a read error. Read sequence stops 3 residues before the CDR3 end, and the germline J gene provides the missing end.

The origin of this receptor is a woman aged 18-70 years with a cervical HPV16 infection that either progressed to CIN3+ or cleared (not recorded which). The chain carries TRBV4-2 and TRBJ2-3, with D tentatively TRBD2 (6 bases). The sequenced sample consisted of blood buffy coat. Partial CDR3 DNA: TGCGCCAGCAGCCAAGAGAACCCCTCTAGCGTTGGCACAGATACG. It translates to CASSQENPSSVGTDT. The CDR3, in full, reads CASSQENPSSVGTDTQYF.